This T cell receptor beta chain was identified in a study of blood T cell repertoires in COVID-19. Overall study context: PBMCs, B-cell-depleted T cells, or T cells provided the cDNA or gDNA that made up the material.

In the study's own analysis: Nucleated cell number was recorded as an estimate derived from reference gene primer amplification. The repertoire was sequenced with immunoSEQ multiplex PCR; TCRdb's copy has only in-frame clones and lacks some. For V, J and clone size, that table is used; D and trimming come from the DNA. The sample carries around 250,000 clones, roughly 85% recorded once. Germline loops: CDR1 SQVTM, CDR2 ANQGSEA. Trimming took off 4 bases at V and 5 bases at J, with 8 bases between the two ends. The CDR3 runs 12 residues. V is TRBV29-1 and J is TRBJ2-2, with D hard to call. This clonotype was obtained from a man aged 55-75 years who had recovered from COVID-19. Sample: peripheral blood. The CDR3 sequence: CSVAWQTGELFF. CDR3 DNA sequence: TGCAGCGTTGCGTGGCAGACCGGGGAGCTGTTTTTT.